Listed here are 9 T cell receptor beta chains from one sample, sequenced in a study of response to subunit inactivated influenza vaccine. MiXCR, applied by TCRdb to the RT-PCR reads, yields one record per CDR3 protein. The sample contains 550,000 to 650,000 distinct CDR3 sequences, approximately 12% of which appear only once. Material: PBMCs from blood, obtained on the day of vaccination. The source of these receptors is a middle-aged man who received an inactivated influenza vaccine.

The chain links TRBV7-2 to TRBJ2-3; TRBD2 agrees at 7 bases. The CDR3 loop spans 14 amino acids. The V and J ends lost 3 bases and 1 base, in that order; junction bases with no gene match: 1. Germline lookup yields CDR1 SGHTA and CDR2 FQGNSA. CDR3 in DNA: TGTGCCAGCAGCTTCACTAGCGGCACAGATACGCAGTATTTT. Translation gives CASSFTSGTDTQYF.

This clonotype has a handful of counts. This chain links TRBV20-1 with TRBJ1-2; D is ambiguous. CDR1 is DFQATT and CDR2 is SNEGSKA in the germline V gene (reference sequence). The CDR3 consists of 11 residues. The V end was cut by 3 bases, the J end by 5 bases, with 7 bases between. The CDR3 DNA reads TGCAGTGCTAGTCATGGGTATGGCTACACCTTC. This translates into CSASHGYGYTF.

This clonotype has at least ten counts. The V call is TRBV7-9, the J call TRBJ2-7; 9 bases match TRBD2. CDR3 length: 15 amino acids. The germline V gene has CDR1 SEHNR and CDR2 FQNEAQ (reference sequence). J lost 2 bases, V lost 6 bases, and 8 bases had no gene match. Here the CDR3 reads CASSFSGGGPYEQYF. CDR3 DNA sequence: TGTGCCAGCAGTTTTAGCGGGGGTGGCCCCTACGAGCAGTACTTC.

This clonotype appeared a few times. The V call is TRBV4-3, the J call TRBJ2-5, with D tentatively TRBD1 or TRBD2 (5 bases each). V lost 4 bases, J lost 5 bases, and 17 bases lay in between. The V gene's germline CDR1 is LGHNA and CDR2 YSLEER. This CDR3 is 15 amino acids long. CDR3 nucleotide sequence: TGCGCCAGCAGCCCGGGACCAAGGGGTCGGGAGACCCAGTACTTC. It yields the protein CASSPGPRGRETQYF.

In this sample, this clonotype turned up a few times. The chain recombines TRBV6-5 with TRBJ1-6, with D perhaps matching TRBD1 (5 bases). The CDR3 is 18 amino acids. Germline V gives CDR1 MNHEY, CDR2 SVGAGI. Deletions cut 0 bases from V and 6 bases from J, with 18 bases between. The CDR3 loop reads CASSYSTLAGSVNSPLHF. In nucleotides, the CDR3 is TGTGCCAGCAGTTACTCGACTTTGGCAGGGTCGGTTAATTCACCCCTCCACTTT.

This clonotype was picked up many times. The V call is TRBV10-2, the J call TRBJ2-5; D not resolved. The CDR3 sequence is 13 residues long. Germline loops: CDR1 WSHSY, CDR2 SAAADI. V was trimmed by 2 bases and J by 4 bases, leaving 8 bases between them. The CDR3: CASSEIAGETQYF. The DNA for the CDR3 is TGCGCCAGCAGTGAGATAGCCGGAGAGACCCAGTACTTC.

This clonotype was seen ten or more times. The rearrangement uses TRBV28 and TRBJ1-2; 8 nucleotides agree with TRBD1. There are 14 residues in the CDR3. In germline, CDR1 is MDHEN, CDR2 SYDVKM. With 5 bases clipped from V and 4 bases from J, the junction kept 6 bases outside the gene matches. The CDR3 DNA reads as TGTGCCAGCAGTCCCGGACAGGGACCCTATGGCTACACCTTC. Translated: CASSPGQGPYGYTF.

Comment on this clonotype: A clone one base away is much larger, so this may be a read error. The J gene is TRBJ2-7, the V gene TRBV2; D ambiguous. Germline CDR1 and CDR2: SNHLY and FYNNEI. The V end was cut by 5 bases, the J end by 3 bases, with 2 bases between. This CDR3 comprises 10 residues. The CDR3 reads CASSYYEQYF. CDR3 bases: TGTGCCAGCAGTTACTACGAGCAGTACTTC.

The sample holds a few counts of this clonotype. This chain connects TRBV18 to TRBJ2-2, with 8 bases lining up with TRBD2. Germline values: CDR1 KGHSH, CDR2 LQKENI. The CDR3 consists of 16 residues. After removal of 3 bases from V and 2 bases from J, the junction contained 5 bases not matched to a gene. The CDR3 DNA follows: TGTGCCAGCTCACCCCAGCGGGAGCGCAACACCGGGGAGCTGTTTTTT. Translation: CASSPQRERNTGELFF.